A selection of T cell receptor beta chains follows, all from one sample in a study of cytomegalovirus exposure and HLA in healthy donors. Here immunoSEQ multiplex PCR was the method, and the copy in TCRdb shows in-frame clones only, minus some. The sample has some 98,000 clones, over 8% seen once; the top ten hold 4.5% to 6.5%. Specimen: PBMCs. The receptor set was obtained from a man in his fifties or sixties in good health and CMV-seropositive. CDR3s include the opening cysteine and the closing phenylalanine or tryptophan. The D gene is left open where the match is weak. Size is stated for part of the rows, as once, few or many counts, or as a class when the clone is expanded.

>TRBJ1-2|TRBV19|19|few|-
TGTGCCAGTAGTATAGACCCCCCCCAGGAGATGGGGCCCAACTATGGCTACACCTTC
CASSIDPPQEMGPNYGYTF
>TRBJ2-1|TRBV6-1|12|many|-
TGTGCCAGCCCTGGGGAGTTTGGGGAGCAGTTCTTC
CASPGEFGEQFF
>TRBJ1-2|TRBV6-1|14|few|-
TGTGCCAGCAGTGAAAACCAGGGCGTCTATGGCTACACCTTC
CASSENQGVYGYTF
>TRBJ2-2|TRBV7-3|15|few|TRBD1
TGTGCCAGCAGCCCAAACAGGGGGCCGGGCGGGGAGCTGTTTTTT
CASSPNRGPGGELFF
>TRBJ1-1|TRBV11-1|16|-|TRBD1
TGTGCCAGCAGCTTAGGGGACAGGGATTGGGACACTGAAGCTTTCTTT
CASSLGDRDWDTEAFF
>TRBJ2-1|TRBV29-1|12|-|TRBD2
TGCAGCGTTGAGCGTAGCGGGCCAGAGCAGTTCTTC
CSVERSGPEQFF
>TRBJ2-1|TRBV7-8|14|few|-
TGTGCCAGCAGCTATCCGGGACACCACAATGAGCAGTTCTTC
CASSYPGHHNEQFF
>TRBJ2-5|TRBV7-2|16|-|TRBD2
TGTGCCAGCAGCCCCTTAGGGACTAGCGGGAGAGAGACCCAGTACTTC
CASSPLGTSGRETQYF
>TRBJ1-2|TRBV10-1|15|few|TRBD1
TGCGCCAGCAGTGCCCGACAGGGCGAGTTCGGTGGCTACACCTTC
CASSARQGEFGGYTF
>TRBJ2-1|TRBV7-3|15|-|TRBD2
TGTGCCAGCAGCCCTGGGCGGGAGGGTTACAATGAGCAGTTCTTC
CASSPGREGYNEQFF
>TRBJ1-4|TRBV6-5|14|few|-
TGTGCCAGCAGTTACTCGACAGATAGCGAAAAACTGTTTTTT
CASSYSTDSEKLFF
>TRBJ2-3|TRBV7-2|16|few|TRBD2
TGTGCCAGCAGCTTAGGGGCTAGCGGGTCATCAGGTACGCAGTATTTT
CASSLGASGSSGTQYF
>TRBJ1-1|TRBV2|15|-|-
TGTGCCAGCAGTGAAGCGCCGGGGTGGGGCACTGAAGCTTTCTTT
CASSEAPGWGTEAFF
>TRBJ1-2|TRBV2|13|few|TRBD1
TGTGCCAGTACCAACAGGGGTATTTTTGGCTACACCTTC
CASTNRGIFGYTF
>TRBJ2-3|TRBV6-5|16|few|TRBD1
TGTGCCAGCAGTTGGGCCGGGACAGGGTTATCGAATACGCAGTATTTT
CASSWAGTGLSNTQYF
>TRBJ1-2|TRBV14|14|few|-
TGTGCCAGCAGCCGCGGGGTGTTGGACTATGGCTACACCTTC
CASSRGVLDYGYTF
>TRBJ2-7|TRBV6-1|14|-|TRBD1
TGTGCCAGCAGTGTTCAGGGGGCTACCTACGAGCAGTACTTC
CASSVQGATYEQYF
>TRBJ2-4|TRBV28|13|-|-
TGTGCCAGCAGTTTAGTAACTGCTGAGGGTCAGTACTTC
CASSLVTAEGQYF
>TRBJ2-5|TRBV5-4|14|-|-
TGTGCCAGCAGCTTGGCGGGGTTGGAAGAGACCCAGTACTTC
CASSLAGLEETQYF
>TRBJ2-4|TRBV10-1|16|few|-
TGCGCCAGCAGTCGTGGAAGCGCCCTAGCCAAAAACATTCAGTACTTC
CASSRGSALAKNIQYF
>TRBJ1-6|TRBV10-3|13|few|-
TGTGCCGCCCAACCGGAGGGTGGTTCACCCCTCCACTTT
CAAQPEGGSPLHF
>TRBJ2-7|TRBV27|14|-|TRBD1
TGTGCCAGCAGTCCGGGACAGGCTACCTACGAGCAGTACTTC
CASSPGQATYEQYF
>TRBJ2-3|TRBV9|16|few|TRBD2
TGTGCCAGCAGCGTAGATCCGGGAGGAGGGGCAGATACGCAGTATTTT
CASSVDPGGGADTQYF
>TRBJ2-2|TRBV2|14|-|-
TGTGCCAGCAGTGGGGAAAGGGGTCCCGGGGAGCTGTTTTTT
CASSGERGPGELFF
>TRBJ2-7|TRBV30|14|-|TRBD2
TGTGCCTGGAGATTAGCGGGAGGGAAACACGAGCAGTACTTC
CAWRLAGGKHEQYF
>TRBJ2-2|TRBV27|15|-|-
TGTGCCAGCAGTCCAAGACAGGTATACACCGGGGAGCTGTTTTTT
CASSPRQVYTGELFF
>TRBJ1-6|TRBV12-5|14|-|TRBD1
TGTGCTAGTGCCTCTACAGGGGGTCTTTCACCCCTCCACTTT
CASASTGGLSPLHF
>TRBJ1-2|TRBV6-1|15|few|-
TGTGCCAGCCAGGGCGGCCTAAATTCTAACTATGGCTACACCTTC
CASQGGLNSNYGYTF
>TRBJ2-6|TRBV10-3|14|-|-
TGTGCCATCAGTGACAGCTCTGGGGCCAACGTCCTGACTTTC
CAISDSSGANVLTF
>TRBJ2-1|TRBV7-2|14|-|-
TGTGCCAGCAGCCCGCGGGCGAATAACAATGAGCAGTTCTTC
CASSPRANNNEQFF
>TRBJ2-2|TRBV28|11|-|-
TGTGCCAGCAGTTTACTCGGGGAGCTGTTTTTT
CASSLLGELFF
>TRBJ2-3|TRBV27|17|-|TRBD2
TGTGCCAGCAGTTTAGCAAGACTAGCGGGAGGGCTCTATACGCAGTATTTT
CASSLARLAGGLYTQYF
>TRBJ2-3|TRBV7-9|19|few|TRBD2
TGTGCCAGCAGCCTAGGACTAGCGGGCGGTATCGTTGCCACAGATACGCAGTATTTT
CASSLGLAGGIVATDTQYF
>TRBJ2-2|TRBV7-2|15|-|-
TGTGCCAGCAGCCCCCACAGGGTAGACACCGGGGAGCTGTTTTTT
CASSPHRVDTGELFF
>TRBJ1-1|TRBV28|14|-|-
TGTGCCAGCACCCTGTCACAGGGGAACACTGAAGCTTTCTTT
CASTLSQGNTEAFF
>TRBJ2-1|TRBV5-1|16|few|TRBD1
TGCGCCAGCAGCCCGACCCCCGGGACAGGGGGCAGCGAGCAGTTCTTC
CASSPTPGTGGSEQFF
>TRBJ2-5|TRBV28|14|few|TRBD2
TGTGCCAGCAGTTACTGGGAGGGCACGGAGACCCAGTACTTC
CASSYWEGTETQYF
>TRBJ1-4|TRBV5-1|16|-|-
TGCGCCAGCAGCTCTACCGGACAGCCAGCTAATGAAAAACTGTTTTTT
CASSSTGQPANEKLFF
>TRBJ2-2|TRBV30|14|few|-
TGTGCCTGCCGAGGACTTGATGGCACCGGGGAGCTGTTTTTT
CACRGLDGTGELFF
>TRBJ2-1|TRBV2|10|-|-
TGTGCCAGCAGTATAGAGGGTCAGTTCTTC
CASSIEGQFF
>TRBJ1-2|TRBV6-1|12|-|-
TGTGCCAGCAACGAGGGGGGGAACGGCTACACCTTC
CASNEGGNGYTF
>TRBJ2-7|TRBV28|15|-|-
TGTGCCAGCAGTTTTATCCTTTTGGGCCCCGGCGAGCAGTACTTC
CASSFILLGPGEQYF
>TRBJ1-1|TRBV19|14|-|-
TGTGCCAGTAGTACCAGCTGGGAGATCCCTGAAGCTTTCTTT
CASSTSWEIPEAFF
>TRBJ1-2|TRBV27|16|-|TRBD1
TGTGCCAGCAGTTTATCGACGGGACAGGGCAACTATGGCTACACCTTC
CASSLSTGQGNYGYTF
>TRBJ2-7|TRBV7-2|14|few|TRBD1
TGTGCCAGCAGCAAACAGGGGGCGGGTTACGAGCAGTACTTC
CASSKQGAGYEQYF
>TRBJ2-1|TRBV6-5|16|-|TRBD1
TGTGCCAGCAGTTACTCGAGGACAGGGGCGGACAATGAGCAGTTCTTC
CASSYSRTGADNEQFF
>TRBJ1-1|TRBV5-4|14|-|TRBD1
TGTGCCAGCAGCGCGGGGACAGGGGGCACTGAAGCTTTCTTT
CASSAGTGGTEAFF
>TRBJ2-3|TRBV4-1|19|-|TRBD2
TGCGCCAGCAGCCAAGATCCAGCGGGAGGCATCACTAGCACAGATACGCAGTATTTT
CASSQDPAGGITSTDTQYF